This TCR beta chain comes out of a study of blood T cell repertoires in COVID-19. The overall study: The United States, Italy and Spain supplied acute and convalescent COVID-19 samples. T cells, B-cell-depleted T cells, or PBMCs supplied cDNA or gDNA.

Germline values: CDR1 MNHEY, CDR2 SMNVEV (reference sequence). Trimming took 7 bases from V and 9 from J; bases not matched to a gene: 8. The CDR3 sequence is 12 residues long. Repertoires were generated with immunoSEQ multiplex PCR, while TCRdb's copy carries only in-frame clones and drops some. Of about 250,000 clones in the sample, about four fifths were seen once. V and J are TRBV27 and TRBJ1-1, with 7 bases identical to TRBD1. The receptor comes from a man of 80 years or more with acute or convalescent COVID-19. The specimen sequenced was peripheral blood. The CDR3 loop is CASTRQGNKAFF. The CDR3 bases are TGTGCCAGCACCAGACAGGGAAATAAAGCTTTCTTT.